One sample yielded the 23 T cell receptor beta chains listed below, sequenced in a study of cytomegalovirus exposure and HLA in healthy donors. 13 Jbeta primers and 60 Vbeta primers were used for the PCR. Data came from immunoSEQ multiplex PCR; TCRdb stores just in-frame clones and leaves some out. The sample yields roughly 120,000 clones, over 70% seen once. What was sequenced was PBMCs. The receptors originated from a woman in her thirties or forties in good health and CMV-seronegative.

V is TRBV29-1 and J is TRBJ2-6; TRBD1 matches 10 bases. Germline assignment: CDR1 SQVTM and CDR2 ANQGSEA. This CDR3 region has 15 residues. V lost 5 bases, J lost 4 bases, and 5 bases stayed unmatched. Written as DNA, the CDR3 is TGCAGCGTTCGGACAGGGGGTACCGGGGCCAACGTCCTGACTTTC. It is translated as CSVRTGGTGANVLTF.

DNA of the CDR3: TGTGCCAGCAGGTCGGACAGGCGCGAGCAGTACTTC. This gives the protein CASRSDRREQYF. V is TRBV2 and J is TRBJ2-7; 7 positions agree with TRBD1. This CDR3 contains 12 residues. Germline V gene lookup returns CDR1 SNHLY and CDR2 FYNNEI. Germline trimming cut 6 bases from V and 6 bases from J; bases unmatched to any gene: 5.

The chain carries TRBV7-8 and TRBJ1-5; 9 nucleotides agree with TRBD1. Germline V gene lookup returns CDR1 SGHVS and CDR2 FQNEAQ. V shed 4 bases and J 4 bases; nucleotides not matched to a gene: 2. The CDR3 is 14 residues long. CDR3 in amino acids: CASSWGQGNQPQHF. Here the CDR3 DNA reads TGTGCCAGCAGCTGGGGACAGGGAAATCAGCCCCAGCATTTT.

The chain is built from TRBV6-1 and TRBJ1-5; D is undetermined. The CDR3 spans 12 residues. V shed 8 bases and J shed 6 bases, with 11 bases lying between them. CDR1 is MNHNS and CDR2 is SASEGT in the germline V gene. CDR3 DNA: TGTGCCAGCGAGTCCGGGGTTCAGCCCCAGCATTTT. This codes for CASESGVQPQHF.

The chain has TRBV12-5 and TRBJ2-3; D is ambiguous. The CDR3 is 14 amino acids. Looked up from germline, CDR1 is LGHNT and CDR2 is FRNRAP. V shed 2 bases and J shed 3 bases, with 9 bases lying between them. The CDR3 nucleotides read TGTGCTAGTGGTTTGTCGCTAAGTACAGATACGCAGTATTTT. Protein: CASGLSLSTDTQYF.

This clone came up a few times. The chain combines TRBV11-3 with TRBJ2-3; 7 bases map to TRBD2. Germline loops: CDR1 SGHNT, CDR2 YENEEA. The CDR3 loop spans 16 amino acids. The V and J ends lost 1 base and 2 bases, in that order; junction bases with no gene match: 6. CDR3 sequence: CASSLGSAGVTDTQYF. CDR3 bases: TGTGCCAGCAGCTTAGGGTCGGCGGGGGTCACAGATACGCAGTATTTT.

The chain is built from TRBV29-1 and TRBJ2-1, with TRBD2 identical over 10 bases. V dropped 4 bases and J dropped 9; count of bases not matched to a gene: 3. The CDR3 contains 12 residues. Germline CDR1 and CDR2: SQVTM and ANQGSEA. In nucleotides, the CDR3 is TGCAGCGTTGTTCTAGCGGGAGTTGAGCAGTTCTTC. The encoded protein is CSVVLAGVEQFF.

V usage is TRBV27 and J usage is TRBJ2-2, with 10 bases identical to TRBD2. Germline V lookup: CDR1 MNHEY, CDR2 SMNVEV (reference sequence). The V gene end was trimmed by 5 bases and the J gene end by 6 bases; junction bases not matched to a gene: 6. CDR3 length: 15 amino acids. The CDR3 DNA follows: TGTGCCAGCAGTGCAGCGGGAGGGCCCCCCGGGGAGCTGTTTTTT. Translated: CASSAAGGPPGELFF.

V gene TRBV5-4 combines with J gene TRBJ1-6; TRBD1 aligns across 8 bases. The CDR3 loop spans 16 amino acids. The V gene end was trimmed by 4 bases and the J gene end by 7 bases; junction bases not matched to a gene: 10. Germline CDR1 SGHNT, CDR2 YYREEE (reference sequence). The chain's CDR3 is CASSRYRQGWNSPLHF. DNA of the CDR3: TGTGCCAGCAGCCGATACCGACAGGGGTGGAATTCACCCCTCCACTTT.

CDR3 in DNA: TGTGCCAGCAGCGCCACCGGGGGGGCAAGCTCACCCCTCCACTTT. Translated, it gives CASSATGGASSPLHF. The J gene is TRBJ1-6, the V gene TRBV9, with D perhaps TRBD1 (6 bases). Germline lookup yields CDR1 SGDLS and CDR2 YYNGEE. This CDR3 has 15 amino acids. V was trimmed by 3 bases and J by 10 bases, leaving 17 bases between them.

This clone was picked up a small number of times. This rearrangement joins TRBV7-8 to TRBJ2-7; D is possibly TRBD1 (6 bases). The CDR3 spans 14 residues. The germline V gene encodes CDR1 SGHVS and CDR2 FQNEAQ. V shed 5 bases and J shed 4 bases, with 15 bases lying between them. CDR3 sequence: CASSEKTTGYEQYF. CDR3 nucleotides: TGTGCCAGCAGCGAAAAAACGACAGGATACGAGCAGTACTTC.

The chain combines TRBV10-1 with TRBJ2-1, with D tentatively TRBD2 (6 bases). The germline V gene has CDR1 WNHNN and CDR2 SYGVQD (reference sequence). V was shortened by 7 bases and J by 3 bases, with 40 bases between the two germline ends. The CDR3 covers 23 residues. DNA of the CDR3: TGCGCCAGCACTAGGCCGGGACTTATTCCCCCGGGAGTCGAGTTTTACTACTACAATGAGCAGTTCTTC. Translating it yields CASTRPGLIPPGVEFYYYNEQFF.

The rearrangement uses TRBV19 and TRBJ2-3; 7 nucleotides agree with TRBD1. J gave up 0 bases and V 3 bases, and 6 bases lay outside the gene matches. This CDR3 spans 16 amino acids. CDR1 LNHDA and CDR2 SQIVND come from the germline V gene (reference sequence). CDR3 coding DNA: TGTGCCAGTAGTATGGGGACAGTCCGTAGCACAGATACGCAGTATTTT. Translation: CASSMGTVRSTDTQYF. Together with reference TRBV19 and TRBJ2-3, the CDR3 gives the full variable domain: DGGITQSPKYLFRKEGQNVTLSCEQNLNHDAMYWYRQDPGQGLRLIYYSQIVNDFQKGDIAEGYSVSREKKESFPLTVTSAQKNPTAFYLCASSMGTVRSTDTQYFGPGTRLTVL.

The chain is built from TRBV7-6 and TRBJ2-4, with a possible D match to TRBD1 (5 bases). Germline V gene sequence: CDR1 SGHVS, CDR2 FNYEAQ. Between the trimmed V and J ends, which lost 5 bases and 9 bases, there was a span of 20 bases. This CDR3 has 15 residues. This chain's CDR3 is CASSPPGAGPAIQYF. CDR3 nucleotide sequence: TGTGCCAGCAGCCCCCCTGGGGCAGGGCCTGCCATTCAGTACTTC. The variable domain in full, completed from reference TRBV7-6 and TRBJ2-4, reads GAGVSQSPRYKVTKRGQDVALRCDPISGHVSLYWYRQALGQGPEFLTYFNYEAQQDKSGLPNDRFSAERPEGSISTLTIQRTEQRDSAMYRCASSPPGAGPAIQYFGAGTRLSVL.

On this clone itself: At the DNA level, this CDR3 is encoded by other sequences in the same sample as well. V and J are TRBV7-2 and TRBJ1-5, with 9 bases identical to TRBD1. Germline trimming cut 1 base from V and 7 bases from J; bases unmatched to any gene: 2. The CDR3 runs to 14 residues. Germline values: CDR1 SGHTA, CDR2 FQGNSA. This CDR3 is CASSLGQGGQPQHF. The CDR3 bases are TGTGCCAGCAGCTTAGGACAGGGGGGGCAGCCCCAGCATTTT.

This clone was detected a few times. V gene TRBV2 combines with J gene TRBJ2-7, with TRBD1 matching 8 bases. The V gene's germline CDR1 is SNHLY and CDR2 FYNNEI. The CDR3 contains 15 residues. With 0 bases clipped from V and 4 bases from J, the junction kept 5 bases outside the gene matches. CDR3: CASSEATGGMYEQYF. As DNA, the CDR3 is TGTGCCAGCAGTGAAGCTACAGGGGGTATGTACGAGCAGTACTTC.

The chain recombines TRBV5-6 with TRBJ2-7; D is perhaps TRBD1 (6 bases). The length of the CDR3 is 13 residues. Germline CDR1 reads SGHDT; CDR2 reads YYEEEE. V shed 4 bases and J shed 9 bases, with 17 bases lying between them. CDR3 DNA: TGTGCCAGCAGCCTCGTTGGACAGCCGGGGCAGTACTTC. Amino acid sequence: CASSLVGQPGQYF.

This chain joins TRBV6-1 and TRBJ1-1; a possible D gene is TRBD1 (6 bases). The V end lost 6 bases, the J end lost 4 bases, and 12 bases lay between the germline ends. The CDR3 is 13 residues long. Germline V CDR1 and CDR2: MNHNS, SASEGT. This chain's CDR3 is CASRHRVATEAFF. The CDR3 nucleotides are TGTGCCAGCAGGCACAGGGTGGCCACTGAAGCTTTCTTT.

V gene TRBV11-2 combines with J gene TRBJ2-2; 9 bases line up with TRBD2. The CDR3 totals 17 residues. V lost 0 bases and J lost 7; bases outside the gene matches: 9. Germline V lookup: CDR1 SGHAT, CDR2 FQNNGV. This CDR3 is CASSLDPERGVGGELFF. CDR3 sequence (DNA): TGTGCCAGCAGCTTAGATCCCGAGCGGGGGGTCGGCGGGGAGCTGTTTTTT.

This chain connects TRBV5-4 to TRBJ2-5, with 12 bases that match TRBD2. Germline V gene lookup returns CDR1 SGHNT and CDR2 YYREEE (reference sequence). The CDR3 runs to 16 residues. Trimming took 3 bases from V and 5 from J; bases not matched to a gene: 8. CDR3 in amino acids: CASSSRLAGEGETQYF. CDR3 in DNA: TGTGCCAGCAGCTCCCGACTAGCGGGAGAAGGGGAGACCCAGTACTTC.

V usage is TRBV6-5 and J usage is TRBJ2-5; D might be TRBD2 (6 bases). CDR1 MNHEY and CDR2 SVGAGI come from the germline V gene. CDR3 length: 15 amino acids. Trimming left V 0 bases short and J 7 bases short, with 15 bases between. The DNA of the CDR3 is TGTGCCAGCAGTTACTCGCGGGGTAGCGACGGGACCCAGTACTTC. Encoded protein: CASSYSRGSDGTQYF.

V is TRBV5-4 and J is TRBJ2-7, with 8 bases identical to TRBD1. The CDR3 covers 15 residues. V lost 4 bases to trimming and J lost 3 bases; unmatched junction nucleotides: 9. Germline V gene sequence: CDR1 SGHNT, CDR2 YYREEE (reference sequence). As DNA, the CDR3 is TGTGCCAGCAGCCTCGGACAGGGAGCCAACTACGAGCAGTACTTC. Translating gives CASSLGQGANYEQYF.

The chain recombines TRBV4-1 with TRBJ1-6, with TRBD1 matching over 12 bases. The CDR3 covers 19 residues. The V gene's germline CDR1 is MGHRA and CDR2 YSYEKL. The ends lost 4 bases at V and 5 bases at J; junction bases unmatched: 12. In DNA form, the CDR3 reads TGCGCCAGCAGCCGCGTCCCGGGACAGGGGGCGAATAATAATTCACCCCTCCACTTT. It translates to CASSRVPGQGANNNSPLHF.